These 17 T cell receptor beta chains share one sample of origin, sequenced in a study of vaccination effects on CD4 cells after COVID-19. What these receptors recognize is not known. Culture lasted roughly 9 days before CD4+ T cell isolation. Each participant received a vaccine that was either BNT162b2 or mRNA-1273, given as two doses. The table came from immunoSEQ multiplex PCR; TCRdb's copy has only in-frame clones and leaves some out. The sample lists 60,000 to 80,000 clones, over 70% occurring once. Here the sequenced sample was CD4+ T cells from PBMCs cultured without peptide, taken after COVID-19 vaccination. These receptors were obtained from a human donor who received a COVID-19 vaccine.

The chain employs TRBV27 and TRBJ2-7, with 8 bases lining up with TRBD2. Trimming removed 6 bases from V and 4 bases from J; junction bases left unmatched: 5. The CDR3 extends over 13 amino acids. The V gene's germline CDR1 is MNHEY and CDR2 SMNVEV (reference sequence). This CDR3 reads CASSRAGAYEQYV. In nucleotides, the CDR3 is TGTGCCAGCAGCCGAGCGGGGGCTTACGAGCAGTACGTC.

The chain carries TRBV6-1 and TRBJ1-5; the D is unclear. The CDR3 sequence is 13 residues long. Germline values: CDR1 MNHNS, CDR2 SASEGT. With 2 bases removed from V and 8 bases from J, the gap between germline ends came to 10 bases. Written as DNA, the CDR3 is TGTGCCAGCAGTGAATTCAGTGGTGAGCCCCAGCATTTT. This translates into CASSEFSGEPQHF.

This clone was seen only a few times. This chain links TRBV10-3 with TRBJ1-5, with 9 positions matching TRBD1. The CDR3 is 14 residues long. Germline V gives CDR1 ENHRY, CDR2 SYGVKD. V was clipped by 5 bases and J by 7 bases; unmatched bases: 6. CDR3 residues: CAISPTGGAQPQHF. CDR3 nucleotides: TGTGCCATCAGTCCTACAGGGGGCGCCCAGCCCCAGCATTTT.

The rearrangement links TRBV5-1 to TRBJ1-6; the match to TRBD1 covers 10 bases. The CDR3 extends over 14 amino acids. Losses at the gene ends were 3 bases for V and 11 bases for J; bases not matched to a gene: 5. Germline V lookup: CDR1 SGHRS, CDR2 YFSETQ. CDR3 bases: TGCGCCAGCAGCTCGGGACAGGGGCCTACACCCCTCCACTTT. This gives the protein CASSSGQGPTPLHF.

In its sample, this clone was seen a few times. The rearrangement joins TRBV12-3 or TRBV12-4 to TRBJ2-2, with D unresolved. V was shortened by 5 bases and J by 5 bases, with 9 bases between the two germline ends. The CDR3 runs 13 residues. This CDR3 is CASSLFGTGELFF. The CDR3 DNA follows: TGTGCCAGCAGTCTCTTTGGGACCGGGGAGCTGTTTTTT.

This chain connects TRBV15 to TRBJ1-5; D call uncertain. The CDR3 spans 12 residues. The germline gives CDR1 LNHNV, CDR2 YYDKDF (reference sequence). Between the trimmed V and J ends, which lost 5 bases and 7 bases, there was a span of 9 bases. Here the CDR3 reads CATSEGHQPQHF. In DNA, the CDR3 is TGTGCCACCAGCGAGGGTCACCAGCCCCAGCATTTT.

The V gene is TRBV7-2, the J gene TRBJ2-7; D call uncertain. With 1 base removed from V and 2 bases from J, the gap between germline ends came to 6 bases. The CDR3 has 13 residues. Germline V gene sequence: CDR1 SGHTA, CDR2 FQGNSA. The CDR3 DNA sequence: TGTGCCAGCAGCTTAGTTGCAACCTACGAGCAGTACGTC. It codes for CASSLVATYEQYV.

V is TRBV18 and J is TRBJ2-2, with D maybe TRBD2 (6 bases). V shed 3 bases and J shed 5 bases, with 7 bases lying between them. CDR3 length: 13 amino acids. Germline V CDR1 and CDR2: KGHSH, LQKENI. CDR3 residues: CASSPGGTGELFF. DNA of the CDR3: TGTGCCAGCTCACCTGGAGGGACCGGGGAGCTGTTTTTT.

This sequence joins TRBV12-3 or TRBV12-4 and TRBJ1-6; D is possibly TRBD1 (5 bases). CDR3 length: 13 residues. With 7 bases removed from V and 11 bases from J, the gap between germline ends came to 15 bases. This CDR3 is CASTKAGATPLHF. CDR3 DNA: TGTGCCAGCACAAAGGCCGGGGCCACACCCCTCCACTTT.

The chain couples TRBV19 to TRBJ1-2, with 7 positions matching TRBD1. Germline-derived CDR1 and CDR2 are LNHDA and SQIVND (reference sequence). This CDR3 contains 15 residues. The ends lost 3 bases at V and 8 bases at J; junction bases unmatched: 12. In nucleotides, the CDR3 is TGTGCCAGTAGTATGGTGGACAGGACCGGGGGAGGCTACACCTTC. Its protein is CASSMVDRTGGGYTF.

The rearrangement uses TRBV19 and TRBJ2-5, with TRBD2 as a possible D gene (7 bases). Germline V CDR1 and CDR2: LNHDA, SQIVND (reference sequence). This CDR3 region has 16 residues. V was cut by 4 bases and J by 5 bases, with 20 bases left in between. CDR3 region: CASSTGVVAGAETQYF. The DNA of the CDR3 is TGTGCCAGTAGTACAGGGGTAGTTGCGGGGGCTGAGACCCAGTACTTC.

This chain joins TRBV4-2 and TRBJ1-6, with 12 bases identical to TRBD1. Germline V gene sequence: CDR1 LGHNA, CDR2 YNFKEQ. V dropped 4 bases and J dropped 13; count of bases not matched to a gene: 5. This CDR3 has 14 residues. CDR3 bases: TGTGCCAGCAGCCCCGGGACAGGGGGCATCCCCCTCCACTTT. It specifies CASSPGTGGIPLHF.

The chain joins TRBV2 to TRBJ1-3, with a tentative D call TRBD1 (5 bases). Between the trimmed V and J ends, which lost 6 bases and 4 bases, there was a span of 19 bases. The CDR3 has 16 amino acids. CDR1 SNHLY and CDR2 FYNNEI come from the germline V gene. The CDR3 nucleotides are TGTGCCAGCAGCCCGAAAAGTCCAGGGATAGGAAACACCATATATTTT. It codes for CASSPKSPGIGNTIYF.

The chain joins TRBV28 to TRBJ2-1; possibly TRBD2 for D (6 bases). Deletions cut 5 bases from V and 7 bases from J, with 18 bases between. CDR3 length equals 15 residues. Germline assignment: CDR1 MDHEN and CDR2 SYDVKM. CDR3 amino acids: CASSVGSGVLNEQFF. CDR3 coding DNA: TGTGCCAGCAGTGTGGGATCGGGGGTTTTGAATGAGCAGTTCTTC.

This clone showed up just once. CDR3 in DNA: TGTGCCAGCAGCCACGGTGATGTGGATTCACCCCTCCACTTT. This translates into CASSHGDVDSPLHF. The V and J genes are TRBV3-1 (or the pseudogene TRBV3-2) and TRBJ1-6; D gene ambiguous. Germline V lookup: CDR1 LGHDT, CDR2 YNNKEL (reference sequence). This CDR3 comprises 14 residues. Trimming removed 3 bases at V and 8 bases at J, with 11 bases between.

The chain combines TRBV24-1 with TRBJ1-3, with D maybe TRBD1 (6 bases). CDR1 KGHDR and CDR2 SFDVKD come from the germline V gene. Trimming cost V 1 base and J 0 bases, with 6 bases left between them. This CDR3 comprises 15 residues. The chain's CDR3 is CATSDLGGSGNTIYF. The CDR3 DNA is TGTGCCACCAGTGATTTAGGGGGCTCTGGAAACACCATATATTTT.

The J gene is TRBJ1-3, the V gene TRBV12-3 or TRBV12-4; D gene unclear. The CDR3 spans 12 residues. V lost 3 bases, J lost 6 bases, and 6 bases lay in between. Here the CDR3 DNA reads TGTGCCAGCAGTTTCTCCCTAAACACCATATATTTT. Amino acids: CASSFSLNTIYF.